Below are 3 T cell receptor beta chains sequenced from a single sample in a study of blood T cell repertoires in COVID-19. TCRdb's copy holds only in-frame clones and misses some; the assay was immunoSEQ multiplex PCR. This sample yields fewer than 150,000 clones, of which roughly 72% are seen a single time; 10% to 14% belongs to the top ten. The sample taken for sequencing was peripheral blood. The receptors derive from a human donor in a cohort sampled during active COVID-19.

This clone is a singleton in its sample. The rearrangement joins TRBV6-1 to TRBJ1-1, with TRBD1 as a possible D gene (5 bases). V was shortened by 0 bases and J by 2 bases, with 10 bases between the two germline ends. CDR3 length: 15 residues. CDR1 is MNHNS and CDR2 is SASEGT in the germline V gene. As DNA, the CDR3 is TGTGCCAGCAGTGAAGCAGACAGCCTAAACACTGAAGCTTTCTTT. It translates to CASSEADSLNTEAFF.

Only a few counts were recorded for this clone. The chain links TRBV24-1 to TRBJ1-5, with TRBD1 identical over 7 bases. CDR3 length equals 14 residues. Trimming took 4 bases from V and 1 from J; bases not matched to a gene: 0. Germline V gene data show CDR1 as KGHDR and CDR2 as SFDVKD. The CDR3 here is CATSEGGSNQPQHF. The CDR3 DNA follows: TGTGCCACCAGTGAAGGGGGCAGCAATCAGCCCCAGCATTTT.

The V gene is TRBV20-1, the J gene TRBJ1-1; D is ambiguous. With 3 bases removed from V and 0 bases from J, the gap between germline ends came to 14 bases. The CDR3 covers 15 residues. Looked up from germline, CDR1 is DFQATT and CDR2 is SNEGSKA (reference sequence). The CDR3 bases are TGCAGTGCTAGTGGGCGGGGAGCTATGAACACTGAAGCTTTCTTT. It specifies CSASGRGAMNTEAFF.